Only a few counts were recorded for the clone carrying this T cell receptor (beta chain). Antigen specificity is unknown. This entry belongs to a study of T cell responses to AZD1222 COVID-19 vaccine. The study, taken as a whole, reports: Baseline seropositives among AZD1222 recipients totaled only five to seven. Repertoire collection took place solely once the T cell response had peaked.

The method was immunoSEQ multiplex PCR; TCRdb's version includes in-frame clones alone and lacks a portion of them. The sample yields 120,000 or so clones, less than 90% seen once. There are 13 residues in the CDR3. The V end was cut by 8 bases, the J end by 9 bases, with 14 bases between. Germline V gene data show CDR1 as LGHDT and CDR2 as YNNKEL (reference sequence). The sequence was collected from an adult in good health. J is TRBJ1-6 and V is TRBV3-1 (or the pseudogene TRBV3-2); a weak D match, TRBD1 (5 bases). The sample in question was peripheral blood, obtained on day 0 of AZD1222 vaccination. The CDR3 sequence is CASRRGVGSPLHF. CDR3 in DNA: TGTGCCAGCCGGCGGGGGGTAGGTTCACCCCTCCACTTT.